The rows below give T cell receptor beta chains drawn from one sample of a study of control samples from healthy donors and cancer patients. Only in-frame clones appear in the TCRdb table, and some are missing; sequencing was by immunoSEQ multiplex PCR. The table shows some 120,000 clones, with approximately 87% occurring only once. Specimen: blood. The receptor set was obtained from a man aged 25-40 years in good health. The CDR3 runs from the conserved cysteine through the conserved F or W. A D gene is named only where the DNA matches it firmly.

d_call	v_call	j_call	cdr3_aa
TRBD1	TRBV18	TRBJ1-1	CASSPMDRDWHTEAFF
NA	TRBV6-5	TRBJ1-1	CASSSHNGAEAFF
NA	TRBV15	TRBJ1-1	CAISAGQLNTEAFF
NA	TRBV11-2	TRBJ1-1	CASSLQGETSEAFF
NA	TRBV28	TRBJ1-6	CASSQGTPDTSPLHF
NA	TRBV12-3/TRBV12-4	TRBJ1-2	CASSFNHRGYTF
TRBD1	TRBV7-2	TRBJ2-7	CASSLANRGYEQYF
NA	TRBV2	TRBJ2-2	CASSANTGGGLFF
NA	TRBV4-1	TRBJ1-4	CASSQDSERVWEKLFF
TRBD1	TRBV28	TRBJ2-3	CASSTQGQGAGDTQYF
NA	TRBV12-3/TRBV12-4	TRBJ2-5	CASRVMSETQYF
NA	TRBV10-2	TRBJ2-7	CASSESARQYF
NA	TRBV7-2	TRBJ1-5	CASSPLQGPQHF
TRBD2	TRBV27	TRBJ2-3	CASSPQLAGPRTDTQYF
NA	TRBV18	TRBJ2-1	CASSPISDEQFF
TRBD2	TRBV19	TRBJ2-1	CASTPRASGGANEQFF
NA	TRBV3-1/TRBV3-2	TRBJ2-2	CASSPLAKNGELFF
NA	TRBV5-1	TRBJ1-1	CASSLVRGMNTEAFF
NA	TRBV3-1/TRBV3-2	TRBJ1-3	CASSRVGGARLNTIYF
NA	TRBV24-1	TRBJ2-1	CATSNSGVSYNEQFF
TRBD1	TRBV5-8	TRBJ1-1	CASSPDRPIEAFF
NA	TRBV2	TRBJ2-6	CASTYRQAGANVLTF
TRBD1	TRBV6-5	TRBJ2-7	CASRSPGQGNEQYF
NA	TRBV19	TRBJ1-2	CASAYRPNYGYTF
NA	TRBV30	TRBJ1-6	CAWSKQGNSPLHF
NA	TRBV20-1	TRBJ2-5	CSAPDWGTQYF
NA	TRBV4-1	TRBJ1-2	CASSPSRSSGSGYTF